This record looks at one T cell receptor (beta chain) sequence and its context. The data were taken from a study of T cells in Graves' hyperthyroidism and ophthalmopathy. The CDR3 spans 15 residues. V was pared by 5 bases and J by 1 base, with 11 bases between. CDR1 is MNHNS, CDR2 SASEGT, per germline. An absence of ophthalmopathy progression within 18 months meant stable Graves' hyperthyroidism. Each diagnosis drew on symptoms, thyroxine, TRAb, thyroid ultrasound and orbital computed tomography findings. Amplification yielded TCR beta CDR3 regions, with RNA transcripts as the source. HTBI primers drove first-round RT-PCR of the TCR CDR3. Via MiXCR, TCRdb re-called the multiplex PCR reads, giving one row per CDR3 protein. This table has under 650,000 distinct CDR3 sequences, about a sixth appearing once.

The TCR sequence derives from a woman in her twenties or thirties with Graves' hyperthyroidism. The J gene is TRBJ1-4, the V gene TRBV6-1, with TRBD1 as a possible D gene (6 bases). The sample consisted of blood. The CDR3 is CASSTSQGTNEKLFF. For the CDR3, the DNA is TGTGCCAGCAGTACGTCACAGGGAACTAATGAAAAACTGTTTTTT.